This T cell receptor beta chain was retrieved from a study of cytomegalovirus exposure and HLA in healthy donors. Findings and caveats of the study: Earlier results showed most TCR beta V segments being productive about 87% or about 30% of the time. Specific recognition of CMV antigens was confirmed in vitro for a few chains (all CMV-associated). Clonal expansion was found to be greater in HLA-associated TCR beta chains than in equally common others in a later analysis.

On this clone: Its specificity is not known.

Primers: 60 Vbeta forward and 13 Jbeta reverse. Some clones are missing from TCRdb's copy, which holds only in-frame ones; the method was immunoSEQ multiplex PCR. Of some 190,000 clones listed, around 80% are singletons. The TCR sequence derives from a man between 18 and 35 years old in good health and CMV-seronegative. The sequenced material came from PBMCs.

The CDR3 nucleotides are TGTGCCAGCAGCCAAGATCTAGCGGGAGGGCCAGATACGCAGTATTTT. It translates to CASSQDLAGGPDTQYF. V is TRBV4-2 and J is TRBJ2-3; 12 bases agree with TRBD2. Germline CDR1 and CDR2: LGHNA and YNFKEQ. The trim removed 0 bases at V and 4 bases at J, leaving 2 bases unmatched. The CDR3 contains 16 residues.